Presented here are 2 T cell receptor beta chains from one specimen sequenced in a study of CD8 T cells in ankylosing spondylitis. MiXCR, applied by TCRdb to the 5' RACE reads, yields one record per CDR3 protein. The profile shows about 90,000 distinct CDR3 sequences, around 25% of them singletons. Sequences were obtained from blood, either unsorted or a sorted T cell fraction (not recorded which). These receptors originate from a male donor with ankylosing spondylitis or in good health (not recorded which).

The genes are TRBV6-4 and TRBJ2-1, with 9 bases lining up with TRBD2. This CDR3 comprises 13 residues. V lost 8 bases, J lost 9 bases, and 8 bases stayed unmatched. CDR1 is MRHNA and CDR2 is SNTAGT in the germline V gene. The CDR3 reads CASAAGGNSEQFF. The CDR3 DNA is TGTGCCAGCGCGGCGGGGGGGAACAGTGAGCAGTTCTTC.

This clonotype was counted only a few times. The rearrangement joins TRBV10-3 to TRBJ1-1, with D hard to call. Germline CDR1 reads ENHRY; CDR2 reads SYGVKD. This CDR3 spans 14 amino acids. V lost 9 bases and J 1 base, leaving 15 bases between the germline ends. The CDR3 loop reads CAIGTRRQNTEAFF. In DNA, the CDR3 is TGTGCCATTGGCACCCGGAGACAGAACACTGAAGCTTTCTTT.